This T cell receptor (beta chain) emerged from a study of cytomegalovirus exposure and HLA in healthy donors. The CDR3 extends over 15 amino acids. V gave up 0 bases and J gave up 6 bases, with 12 bases separating them. Per the germline V gene, CDR1 is LGHNA and CDR2 is YSLEER. Amplification used 60 Vbeta primers and 13 Jbeta primers. Profiled with immunoSEQ multiplex PCR; TCRdb holds only in-frame clones, not every one. The sample shows about 84,000 clones, around 66% of them seen only once. This sequence originates from a woman aged 40 to 50 in good health and CMV-seropositive. This chain uses TRBV4-3 with TRBJ1-5; a weak D match, TRBD1 (5 bases). Source material: PBMCs. The CDR3 sequence is CASSQDGAGPQPQHF. In DNA form, the CDR3 reads TGCGCCAGCAGCCAAGATGGTGCAGGGCCTCAGCCCCAGCATTTT.